This TCR beta chain originates from a study of prognosis after radiotherapy for stage I lung cancer. As for the study in general: The period between 2018 and January 2019 saw the enrollment of stage I non-small cell lung cancer patients. Study-level results: Counts of unique TCR clones fell following stereotactic body radiation therapy, median roughly 9,300 versus 7,200.

It was by two-round multiplex PCR that TCR beta CDR3 was amplified from genomic DNA. First-round PCR, the initial amplification, used primers specific to each TRBV and TRBJ gene. Amplification in the second PCR round was performed with universal primers. TCRdb itself ran the multiplex PCR reads through MiXCR, one entry per CDR3 protein. The sample lists about 36,000 distinct CDR3 sequences, about 32% occurring once. Per the germline V gene, CDR1 is MNHNS and CDR2 is SASEGT. Trimming stripped 4 bases from V and 1 base from J, with 9 bases between. The CDR3 runs to 14 residues. There are many counts of this clonotype. Its target is not known.

The sequencing used PBMCs, collected before or after stereotactic body radiation therapy (not recorded which). This chain connects TRBV6-1 to TRBJ2-3; weak D call: TRBD1 (5 bases). The sequence derives from a donor at least 50 years old with non-small cell lung cancer. This CDR3 is CASSVQGGTDTQYF. The CDR3 DNA reads as TGTGCCAGCAGTGTTCAAGGGGGCACAGATACGCAGTATTTT.